These 6 T cell receptor beta chains were all obtained from the same sample, sequenced in a study of blood T cell repertoires in COVID-19. Profiled with immunoSEQ multiplex PCR; TCRdb holds only in-frame clones, not every one. The sample includes around 400,000 clones, 89% seen only once; the top ten take around 1.3%. Sequencing was performed on peripheral blood. The receptors shown here come from a man in his forties with acute or convalescent COVID-19.

The CDR3 nucleotides read TGTGCCAGCAGCCAAGGTCTGTATGGCTACACCTTC. This gives the protein CASSQGLYGYTF. V usage is TRBV3-1 (or the pseudogene TRBV3-2) and J usage is TRBJ1-2; D gene unclear. The CDR3 is made up of 12 amino acids. CDR1 is LGHDT, CDR2 YNNKEL, per germline (reference sequence). V lost 1 base, J lost 5 bases, and 5 bases lay in between.

This clone has only a few counts. The J gene is TRBJ2-1, the V gene TRBV7-3, with D possibly TRBD1 on 5 matching bases. There are 15 residues in the CDR3. Germline loops: CDR1 SGHTA, CDR2 FQGTGA. V gave up 5 bases and J gave up 5 bases, with 16 bases separating them. The CDR3 DNA sequence: TGTGCCAGCAGCGCCCTAGGGGTAGGAAACAATGAGCAGTTCTTC. Translated: CASSALGVGNNEQFF.

The rearrangement links TRBV6-6 to TRBJ2-1; 8 bases align to TRBD2. Germline V gene sequence: CDR1 MNHNY, CDR2 SVGAGI (reference sequence). CDR3 length equals 15 residues. The CDR3 coding sequence is TGTGCTTTGGGGAGCGGGAGCAGCTCCTACAATGAGCAGTTCTTC. Translation gives CALGSGSSSYNEQFF.

CDR3 in amino acids: CASSGDRGFTETQYF. The CDR3 coding sequence is TGTGCCAGCAGCGGGGACAGGGGGTTCACGGAGACCCAGTACTTC. V usage is TRBV5-4 and J usage is TRBJ2-5; TRBD1 matches 11 bases. Germline V gives CDR1 SGHNT, CDR2 YYREEE (reference sequence). This CDR3 has 15 amino acids. V dropped 4 bases and J dropped 5; count of bases not matched to a gene: 7.

J is TRBJ2-3 and V is TRBV5-5; TRBD2 is a possible D gene (6 bases). CDR3 length equals 14 residues. Trimming removed 1 base from V and 4 bases from J, with 10 bases in between. Per germline, CDR1 SGHKS and CDR2 YYEKEE (reference sequence). The CDR3 nucleotides read TGTGCCAGCAGCTTGCTCCTAGCGCCAGATACGCAGTATTTT. This codes for CASSLLLAPDTQYF.

DNA for the CDR3: TGTGCCAGCAGCGGGGGCAAAGGACAGGGGGCCTCAGAGACCCAGTACTTC. It codes for CASSGGKGQGASETQYF. The chain has TRBV2 and TRBJ2-5; 11 positions agree with TRBD1. Losses at the gene ends were 6 bases for V and 4 bases for J; bases not matched to a gene: 13. Germline V gives CDR1 SNHLY, CDR2 FYNNEI. CDR3 length: 17 residues.